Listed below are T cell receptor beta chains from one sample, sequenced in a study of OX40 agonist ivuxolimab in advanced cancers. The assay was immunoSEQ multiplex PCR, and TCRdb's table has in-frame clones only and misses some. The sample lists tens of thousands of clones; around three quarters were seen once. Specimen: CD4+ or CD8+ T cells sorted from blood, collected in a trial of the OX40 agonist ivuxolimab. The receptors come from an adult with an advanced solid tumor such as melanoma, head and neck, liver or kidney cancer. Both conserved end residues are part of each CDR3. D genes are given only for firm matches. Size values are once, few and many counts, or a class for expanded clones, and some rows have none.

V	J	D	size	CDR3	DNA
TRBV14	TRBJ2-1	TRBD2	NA	CASSQGRGAYNEQFF	TGTGCCAGCAGCCAAGGGCGGGGGGCCTACAATGAGCAGTTCTTC
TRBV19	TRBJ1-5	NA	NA	CASSPPRQPQHF	TGTGCCAGTAGTCCCCCTCGGCAGCCCCAGCATTTT
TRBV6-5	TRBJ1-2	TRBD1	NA	CASSPGGDYGYTF	TGTGCCAGCAGTCCAGGGGGGGACTATGGCTACACCTTC
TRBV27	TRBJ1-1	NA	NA	CASSLAALSTEAFF	TGTGCCAGCAGTTTAGCGGCCCTCAGCACTGAAGCTTTCTTT
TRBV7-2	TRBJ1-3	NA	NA	CASSPTGNSGNTIYF	TGTGCCAGCAGCCCCACGGGTAACTCTGGAAACACCATATATTTT
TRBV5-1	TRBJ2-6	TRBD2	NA	CASSLFSGESSGANVLTF	TGCGCCAGCAGCTTGTTTAGCGGGGAGAGCTCTGGGGCCAACGTCCTGACTTTC
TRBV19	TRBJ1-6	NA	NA	CASTEMDGGGSPLHF	TGTGCCAGTACCGAAATGGACGGTGGCGGTTCACCCCTCCACTTT
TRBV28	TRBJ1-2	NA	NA	CASSLGIQGMGYTF	TGTGCCAGCAGTTTAGGTATTCAGGGTATGGGCTACACCTTC
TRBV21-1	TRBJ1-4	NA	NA	CASSKGGQGRGNEKLFF	TGTGCCAGCAGCAAAGGGGGACAGGGTCGCGGTAATGAAAAACTGTTTTTT
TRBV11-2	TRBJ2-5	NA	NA	CASSPGLETQYF	TGTGCCAGCAGCCCAGGGCTAGAGACCCAGTACTTC
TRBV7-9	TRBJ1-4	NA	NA	CASSFGSLRQRTNEKLFF	TGTGCCAGCAGCTTCGGTTCTCTCCGACAGAGGACTAATGAAAAACTGTTTTTT
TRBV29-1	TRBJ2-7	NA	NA	CSVEGRGYEQYF	TGCAGCGTTGAAGGAAGAGGCTACGAGCAGTACTTC
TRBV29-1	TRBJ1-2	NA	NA	CSVSTGYGYTF	TGCAGCGTTTCGACAGGCTATGGCTACACCTTC
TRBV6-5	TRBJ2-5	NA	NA	CASSPLETQYF	TGTGCCAGCAGTCCCTTAGAGACCCAGTACTTC
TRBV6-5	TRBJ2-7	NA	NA	CASSQTGLVTYEQYF	TGTGCCAGCAGTCAAACAGGCCTAGTTACCTACGAGCAGTACTTC
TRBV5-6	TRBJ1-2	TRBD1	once	CASSTGPGGSGYTF	TGTGCCAGCAGCACGGGACCAGGGGGGAGTGGCTACACCTTC
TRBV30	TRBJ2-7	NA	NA	CAWSVGGNYEQYF	TGTGCCTGGAGTGTAGGGGGAAACTACGAGCAGTACTTC
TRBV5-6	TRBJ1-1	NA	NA	CASSPPEGGFEAFF	TGTGCCAGCAGCCCACCGGAGGGGGGGTTTGAAGCTTTCTTT
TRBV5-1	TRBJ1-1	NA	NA	CASSLVGYGSEAFF	TGCGCCAGCAGCTTGGTCGGGTACGGTAGTGAAGCTTTCTTT
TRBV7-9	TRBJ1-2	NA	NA	CASSSVRDMGGYTF	TGTGCCAGCAGCTCCGTCCGGGACATGGGAGGCTACACCTTC
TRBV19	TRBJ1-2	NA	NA	CASSSPRTANYGYTF	TGTGCCAGTAGTTCCCCCCGGACAGCTAACTATGGCTACACCTTC
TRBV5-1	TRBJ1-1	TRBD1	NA	CASSSNYRNRGLNTEAFF	TGCGCCAGCAGCTCTAACTATCGAAACAGGGGATTAAACACTGAAGCTTTCTTT
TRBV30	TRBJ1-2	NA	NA	CAWSVGSWGYTF	TGTGCCTGGAGTGTGGGCAGCTGGGGCTACACCTTC
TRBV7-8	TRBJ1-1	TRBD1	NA	CASSLSGGGTEAFF	TGTGCCAGCAGCTTATCAGGGGGAGGGACTGAAGCTTTCTTT
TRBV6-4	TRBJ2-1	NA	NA	CASSGESYNEQFF	TGTGCCAGCAGTGGGGAATCCTACAATGAGCAGTTCTTC
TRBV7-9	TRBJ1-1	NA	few	CASSLAAVGAFF	TGTGCCAGCAGCTTAGCCGCGGTCGGAGCTTTCTTT
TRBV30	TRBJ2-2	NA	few	CACGAYDTGELFF	TGTGCCTGCGGGGCCTACGACACCGGGGAGCTGTTTTTT
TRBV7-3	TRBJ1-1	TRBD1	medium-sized	CASSPNLGQEVGAFF	TGTGCCAGCAGCCCGAACTTGGGACAGGAGGTTGGAGCTTTCTTT
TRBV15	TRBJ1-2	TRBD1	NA	CATRPGGDPYGYTF	TGTGCCACCAGACCAGGGGGCGATCCCTATGGCTACACCTTC
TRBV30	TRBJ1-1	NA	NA	CAWSVHKGTEAFF	TGTGCCTGGAGTGTACACAAGGGGACTGAAGCTTTCTTT
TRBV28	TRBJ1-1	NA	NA	CASSARVTEAFF	TGTGCCAGCAGTGCTCGGGTCACTGAAGCTTTCTTT
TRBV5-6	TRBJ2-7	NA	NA	CASSLGPQGYGSYEQYF	TGTGCCAGCAGCTTAGGTCCGCAGGGGTACGGCTCCTACGAGCAGTACTTC
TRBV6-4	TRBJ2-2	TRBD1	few	CASSADRDTGELFF	TGTGCCAGCAGTGCCGACAGGGACACCGGGGAGCTGTTTTTT
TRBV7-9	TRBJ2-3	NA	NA	CASSLVARWDTQYF	TGTGCCAGCAGCTTAGTAGCCCGGTGGGATACGCAGTATTTT
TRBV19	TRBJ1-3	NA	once	CASIGLSGNTIYF	TGTGCCAGCATTGGTCTCTCTGGAAACACCATATATTTT
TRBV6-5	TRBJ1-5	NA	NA	CASSKGQGYQPQHF	TGTGCCAGCAGTAAAGGGCAGGGGTATCAGCCCCAGCATTTT
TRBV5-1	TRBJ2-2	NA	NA	CASSLDSGTNLAGELFF	TGCGCCAGCAGCTTAGATTCCGGGACAAACTTGGCCGGGGAGCTGTTTTTT
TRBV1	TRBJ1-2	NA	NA	CTSSQEDCELDKGYGYTF	TGCACCAGCAGCCAAGAAGACTGCGAACTTGACAAGGGCTATGGCTACACCTTC
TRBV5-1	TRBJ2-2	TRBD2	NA	CASRLAGGPRDTGELFF	TGCGCCAGCAGACTAGCGGGGGGGCCCAGGGACACCGGGGAGCTGTTTTTT
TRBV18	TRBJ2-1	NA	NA	CASSPGDSYNEQFF	TGTGCCAGCTCACCGGGGGACTCCTACAATGAGCAGTTCTTC
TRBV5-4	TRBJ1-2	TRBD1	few	CASRRPGQGAYGYTF	TGTGCCAGCAGGCGTCCGGGACAGGGGGCGTATGGCTACACCTTC
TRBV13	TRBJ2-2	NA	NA	CASSQGDLNTGELFF	TGTGCCAGCAGCCAAGGGGACCTGAACACCGGGGAGCTGTTTTTT
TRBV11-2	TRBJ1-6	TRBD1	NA	CASSLGGQGGYNSPLHF	TGTGCCAGCAGCTTAGGTGGACAGGGAGGATATAATTCACCCCTCCACTTT
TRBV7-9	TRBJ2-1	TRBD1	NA	CASSPRTGYDNYNEQFF	TGTGCCAGCAGCCCTAGGACAGGGTATGACAATTACAATGAGCAGTTCTTC
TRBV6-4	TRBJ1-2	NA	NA	CASSTSGRTSYGYTF	TGTGCCAGCAGTACCTCTGGACGGACCTCCTATGGCTACACCTTC
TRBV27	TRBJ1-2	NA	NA	CASRTLQGTLRGYTF	TGTGCCAGCAGGACTCTACAGGGAACTCTCCGTGGGTACACCTTC
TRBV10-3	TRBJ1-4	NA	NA	CAISESLLRDPREKLFF	TGTGCCATCAGTGAGTCGCTATTAAGGGACCCTCGGGAAAAACTGTTTTTT
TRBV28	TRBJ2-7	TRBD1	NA	CASSTTGGLYEQYF	TGTGCCAGCAGTACGACAGGGGGACTCTACGAGCAGTACTTC
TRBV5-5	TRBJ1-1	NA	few	CASSLGWQGEAFF	TGTGCCAGCAGCTTGGGCTGGCAGGGTGAAGCTTTCTTT
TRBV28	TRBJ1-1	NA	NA	CASSPLDSREAFF	TGTGCCAGCAGTCCACTGGACAGTCGTGAAGCTTTCTTT
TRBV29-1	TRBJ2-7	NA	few	CSVGAGRTYEQYF	TGCAGCGTGGGGGCGGGCAGAACCTACGAGCAGTACTTC
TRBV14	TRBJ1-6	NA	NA	CASSQGGRGSSYNSPLHF	TGTGCCAGCAGCCAGGGGGGACGGGGGAGCTCCTATAATTCACCCCTCCACTTT